This entry is about one T cell receptor (beta chain). Its antigen is not known. The CDR3 contains 14 residues. Trimming removed 4 bases from V and 2 bases from J, with 11 bases in between. CDR1 is SNHLY and CDR2 is FYNNEI in the germline V gene. The sample originates from a study of CD8 T cells in Susac syndrome. The study's findings and limits: The study acknowledged a relatively small number of individuals in its TCR sequencing and HLA analysis.

Sequencing of TCR beta was performed on blood CD8+ T cells and on blood CD4+ T cells. Negative isolation was used for CD8+ and CD4+ T cells and FACS enrichment for TEMRA cells. RNA totalling roughly 0.45 to 1 ug underwent reverse transcription with random hexamers. The authors amplified TCR beta CDR3 across 54 Vbeta and 13 Jbeta using immunoSEQ multiplex PCR. TCRdb re-derived calls from the immunoSEQ multiplex PCR reads in MiXCR, one entry per CDR3 protein. The table includes some 22,000 distinct CDR3 sequences, about 92% detected once. V usage is TRBV2 and J usage is TRBJ2-5, with D perhaps TRBD1 (6 bases). This TCR was recovered from a human donor in good health. The sample consisted of CD8+ T cells from PBMCs. Here the CDR3 reads CASSGRQEQETQYF. CDR3 coding DNA: TGTGCCAGCAGTGGACGACAGGAACAAGAGACCCAGTACTTC. Full variable domain (missing parts from reference TRBV2 and TRBJ2-5): EPEVTQTPSHQVTQMGQEVILRCVPISNHLYFYWYRQILGQKVEFLVSFYNNEISEKSEIFDDQFSVERPDGSNFTLKIRSTKLEDSAMYFCASSGRQEQETQYFGPGTRLLVL.